This is a list of T cell receptor beta chains from one sample in a study of T cells in Graves' hyperthyroidism and ophthalmopathy. TCRdb reprocessed the multiplex PCR reads via MiXCR and lists one record per CDR3 protein. Of about 840,000 distinct CDR3 sequences in the sample, around 38% are singletons; the top ten hold over 8%. The sample consisted of blood. The receptors were sampled from a man aged 18 to 35 with Graves' hyperthyroidism. Each CDR3 is given with its conserved first and last residue. D genes are given only for firm matches. Clone size appears in some rows only: once, few, many, or a class for an expanded clone.

V gene: TRBV7-2; J gene: TRBJ1-6; clone size: many; D gene: NA; CDR3 DNA: TGTGCCAGCAGCTCAGATCAGGGGAGGAATTCACCCCTCCACTTT; CDR3 protein: CASSSDQGRNSPLHF
V gene: TRBV5-4; J gene: TRBJ1-2; clone size: NA; D gene: NA; CDR3 DNA: TGCGCCAGCAGCCCACCGGGGCTCGACGTAATCTATGGCTACACCTTC; CDR3 protein: CASSPPGLDVIYGYTF
V gene: TRBV28; J gene: TRBJ2-7; clone size: NA; D gene: TRBD2; CDR3 DNA: TGTGCCAGCAGTTCGACGGGACTAACCTACGAGCAGTACTTC; CDR3 protein: CASSSTGLTYEQYF
V gene: TRBV2; J gene: TRBJ2-5; clone size: many; D gene: NA; CDR3 DNA: TGTGCCAGCACAGGGGAGGGAGAGACCCAGTACTTC; CDR3 protein: CASTGEGETQYF
V gene: TRBV11-2; J gene: TRBJ2-5; clone size: NA; D gene: TRBD2; CDR3 DNA: TGTGCCAGCAGCTCGGATCAGCGGGGGCCGTTATACCAAGAGACCCAGTACTTC; CDR3 protein: CASSSDQRGPLYQETQYF
V gene: TRBV5-1; J gene: TRBJ2-2; clone size: NA; D gene: TRBD2; CDR3 DNA: TGCGCCAGCAGCACCCTAGCGGGATCGACCGGGGAGCTGTTTTTT; CDR3 protein: CASSTLAGSTGELFF
V gene: TRBV25-1; J gene: TRBJ1-4; clone size: many; D gene: NA; CDR3 DNA: TGTGCCAGCAGTGAAGCAGGGGCGGGTGAAAAACTGTTTTTT; CDR3 protein: CASSEAGAGEKLFF
V gene: TRBV7-3; J gene: TRBJ2-7; clone size: NA; D gene: TRBD2; CDR3 DNA: TGTGCCAGCAGCTTAGGCAGGCGGGGGGTGCAGTACTTC; CDR3 protein: CASSLGRRGVQYF
V gene: TRBV20-1; J gene: TRBJ2-7; clone size: NA; D gene: NA; CDR3 DNA: TGCAGTGCTAGAGTACAGTACTTC; CDR3 protein: CSARVQYF
V gene: TRBV20-1; J gene: TRBJ2-7; clone size: NA; D gene: TRBD2; CDR3 DNA: TGCAGTGCTAGAGGCCAAGGGACTAGCGGGAGGGCTTCCGAGCAGTACTTC; CDR3 protein: CSARGQGTSGRASEQYF
V gene: TRBV29-1; J gene: TRBJ2-1; clone size: NA; D gene: NA; CDR3 DNA: TGCAGCCCCTTGGCCGGGAGTGAGCAGTTCTTC; CDR3 protein: CSPLAGSEQFF
V gene: TRBV12-3/TRBV12-4; J gene: TRBJ1-2; clone size: NA; D gene: NA; CDR3 DNA: TGTGCCAGCAGCCTAGACTGGGGGATCTATGGCTACACCTTC; CDR3 protein: CASSLDWGIYGYTF
V gene: TRBV10-3; J gene: TRBJ2-5; clone size: once; D gene: TRBD1; CDR3 DNA: TGTGCCAGCAGTTACTCGACAGGGGTGTGGCTGGGAGGTCAAGAGACCCAGTACTTC; CDR3 protein: CASSYSTGVWLGGQETQYF
V gene: TRBV6-1; J gene: TRBJ1-2; clone size: NA; D gene: NA; CDR3 DNA: TGTGCCAGCAGTGACCGAGACGGCTCCAACTATGGCTACACCTTC; CDR3 protein: CASSDRDGSNYGYTF
V gene: TRBV10-3; J gene: TRBJ1-5; clone size: NA; D gene: NA; CDR3 DNA: TGTGCCATTTGGGAAGGGGGTGGCAATCAGCCCCAGCATTTT; CDR3 protein: CAIWEGGGNQPQHF
V gene: TRBV7-9; J gene: TRBJ2-1; clone size: NA; D gene: NA; CDR3 DNA: TGTGCCAGCAGCTTATTCTACAATGAGCAGTTCTTC; CDR3 protein: CASSLFYNEQFF